The source of this TCR beta chain is a study of CD8+CD57+ T cells in acquired aplastic anemia. Study-wide background: When averaged, DNA from sorted CD4+ and CD8+ cells came to around 3 ug. CD4+ reads averaged about 10.8 million in healthy donors.

Trimming pared 0 bases from V and 3 bases from J, leaving 0 bases between. The CDR3 extends over 13 amino acids. In germline, CDR1 is SGHVS, CDR2 FQNEAQ. General study points: The same twenty-nine CD8+ CDR3 sequences occurred in patients and in controls. Patients and healthy controls showed no significant CD8+ Simpson's diversity difference.

The study profiled TCR beta VDJ and CDR3 using genomic DNA as template. Via MiXCR, TCRdb re-called the reads, giving one row per CDR3 protein. The data show about 160,000 distinct CDR3 sequences, 35% to 55% seen once. To note about this clonotype: Its antigen is not identified. As the CDR3 is not closed by the conserved phenylalanine or tryptophan, this likely results from a read error.

Sequenced material: sorted CD4+, CD8+, or CD8+CD57+ T cells (not recorded which) from PBMCs. The chain employs TRBV7-8 and TRBJ2-6; D is undetermined. The sequence was obtained from a human donor in good health. For the CDR3, the DNA is TGTGCCAGCAGCTTAGCTGGGGCCAACGTCCTGACTCAC. Its translation: CASSLAGANVLTH.